This T cell receptor (beta chain) was observed in a study of T cell responses to AZD1222 COVID-19 vaccine. Findings and limits, study-wide: Among the donors, most were white British and more were female, and clonal diversity was possibly underestimated. CD4 TCRs associated with vaccination spanned spike, dominating at 160-218 and 743-854.

The sample holds one count of this clone. Antigen specificity is unknown. V was pared by 1 base and J by 6 bases, with 8 bases of the junction left unmatched. Looked up from germline, CDR1 is SGHDT and CDR2 is YYEEEE. The CDR3 runs 15 residues. Sequencing was performed with immunoSEQ multiplex PCR; in TCRdb, only in-frame clones are kept and a portion is missing. The sample holds about 140,000 clones, 80% to 90% seen once. This sequence joins TRBV5-6 and TRBJ2-5; 8 bases fit TRBD2. This sequence was found in an adult in good health. The sample here was peripheral blood, taken on day 0 of AZD1222 vaccination. The chain's CDR3 is CASSLYLSGRKTQYF. CDR3 bases: TGTGCCAGCAGCTTGTATTTGAGCGGGAGAAAGACCCAGTACTTC.